A single sample is the source of the 3 T cell receptor beta chains below, sequenced in a study of blood T cells in healthy people across ages. PCR was performed a second time for 7 to 11 cycles using a sample-barcoded 5' primer and a J-beta primer mix. TCRdb independently ran MiXCR on the 5' RACE reads; one entry per CDR3 protein. The sample holds some 750,000 distinct CDR3 sequences, around a fifth seen once. Sequenced sample: blood. Source of these receptors: a man between 65 and 85 years old in good health.

The sample holds one count of this clonotype. This chain joins TRBV11-2 and TRBJ1-3, with 7 bases fitting TRBD1. The germline CDR1 and CDR2 sequences are SGHAT and FQNNGV. The CDR3 is 16 amino acids. The V gene end was trimmed by 3 bases and the J gene end by 0 bases; junction bases not matched to a gene: 5. For the CDR3, the DNA is TGTGCCAGCAGCTTTGGGGACAGTGCCTCTGGAAACACCATATATTTT. Translating it yields CASSFGDSASGNTIYF.

V gene TRBV7-9 combines with J gene TRBJ2-6; either TRBD1 or TRBD2 may fit D (5 bases each). CDR3 length equals 15 residues. Trimming left V 2 bases short and J 4 bases short, with 9 bases between. Germline assignment: CDR1 SEHNR and CDR2 FQNEAQ (reference sequence). The CDR3 here is CASSLTGLGANVLTF. The CDR3 region has the DNA TGTGCCAGCAGCTTAACGGGGCTCGGGGCCAACGTCCTGACTTTC.

This clonotype was recorded many times. One end of the junction does not line up with germline, which may come from a read error. V gene TRBV12-3 or TRBV12-4 combines with J gene TRBJ2-3; the match to TRBD2 covers 8 bases. The CDR3 consists of 14 residues. CDR3 DNA: TGCGCCAGCAGCTTCGGACTAGCCACAGATACGCAGTATTTT. Amino acids: CASSFGLATDTQYF.